Listed below are T cell receptor beta chains from one sample, sequenced in a study of identical twins. One entry per CDR3 protein, called by TCRdb with MiXCR from the 5' RACE reads. The data contain 1.5 million to 2 million distinct CDR3 sequences, around 29% of them singletons. Sequencing was carried out using cord blood. These receptors came from a newborn girl in good health. The CDR3 runs from the conserved cysteine through the conserved F or W. Fields, in order: V gene, J gene, clone size, D gene, CDR3 DNA, CDR3 protein. The D gene is left open where the match is weak. A row's size may be missing; if present it is once, few, many or a size class.

V: TRBV20-1; J: TRBJ2-1; size: NA; D: TRBD2; DNA: TGCAGTGCTAGATCGAGAGAGCGGGAGTGGGGGGATGAGCAGTTCTTC; CDR3: CSARSREREWGDEQFF
V: TRBV5-1; J: TRBJ1-2; size: many; D: NA; DNA: TGCGCCAGCAGCTTGGGGCGGTCGAGCTACACCTTC; CDR3: CASSLGRSSYTF
V: TRBV7-4; J: TRBJ2-7; size: NA; D: TRBD2; DNA: TGTGCCAGCAGCGCGGGGGGGCCTTGGAATGAGCAGTACTTC; CDR3: CASSAGGPWNEQYF
V: TRBV20-1; J: TRBJ2-5; size: NA; D: NA; DNA: TGCAGTGCGCCCACCCGGGTGGCAGAGACCCAGTACTTC; CDR3: CSAPTRVAETQYF
V: TRBV4-1; J: TRBJ2-3; size: NA; D: TRBD2; DNA: TGCGCCAGCAGCCAAGAAAGGGTAGCGGGAGATACGCAGTATTTT; CDR3: CASSQERVAGDTQYF
V: TRBV28; J: TRBJ2-7; size: few; D: NA; DNA: TGTGCCAGCAGCTCCACTACCTCGACTACCCTGGAGCAGTACTTC; CDR3: CASSSTTSTTLEQYF
V: TRBV7-2; J: TRBJ2-7; size: few; D: TRBD1; DNA: TGTGCCAGCAGCTCCGACGGGACAGTTCCCTACGAGCAGTACTTC; CDR3: CASSSDGTVPYEQYF
V: TRBV25-1; J: TRBJ2-3; size: many; D: NA; DNA: TGTGCCAGCAGTGACAGGGATACGCAGTATTTT; CDR3: CASSDRDTQYF
V: TRBV7-9; J: TRBJ2-4; size: few; D: NA; DNA: TGTGCCAGCAGCTTAGTAGCCCAGGGAGCGGAGCAGTACTTC; CDR3: CASSLVAQGAEQYF
V: TRBV18; J: TRBJ2-7; size: few; D: NA; DNA: TGTGCCAGCTCATTAACAGGTCAAGTTCTTTCCTACGAGCAGTACTTC; CDR3: CASSLTGQVLSYEQYF
V: TRBV20-1; J: TRBJ2-7; size: NA; D: NA; DNA: TGCAGTGCTAGAGATCCACGGCAATCCTACGAGCAGTACTTC; CDR3: CSARDPRQSYEQYF
V: TRBV9; J: TRBJ2-2; size: NA; D: NA; DNA: TGTGCCAGCAGCGTAGTCCCGCTGCTAGCGACGAACACCGGGGAGCTGTTTTTT; CDR3: CASSVVPLLATNTGELFF
V: TRBV14; J: TRBJ2-7; size: NA; D: NA; DNA: TGTGCCAGCAGCCAAGATTGGGGACTCCGGAGCTCCTACGAGCAGTACTTC; CDR3: CASSQDWGLRSSYEQYF
V: TRBV6-1; J: TRBJ2-5; size: few; D: NA; DNA: TGTGCCAGCAGTGGGTGGGTCCCGAAAGAGACCCAGTACTTC; CDR3: CASSGWVPKETQYF
V: TRBV20-1; J: TRBJ1-1; size: NA; D: NA; DNA: TGCAGTGGAGGTCAGAGCACTGAAGCTTTCTTT; CDR3: CSGGQSTEAFF
V: TRBV4-2; J: TRBJ2-7; size: NA; D: NA; DNA: TGTGCCAGCAGCCAAGTGGGGGACTCATACAATGAGCAGTACTTC; CDR3: CASSQVGDSYNEQYF
V: TRBV24-1; J: TRBJ2-3; size: many; D: TRBD1; DNA: TGTGCCGTGACAGGGAACACGGACAGCACAGATACGCAGTATTTT; CDR3: CAVTGNTDSTDTQYF
V: TRBV29-1; J: TRBJ1-1; size: few; D: NA; DNA: TGCAGCAGCACGGACGGGGCTGAAGCTTTCTTT; CDR3: CSSTDGAEAFF
V: TRBV3-1; J: TRBJ2-4; size: few; D: TRBD2; DNA: TGTGCCAGCAGCCTATTAGCGGGAGGGACCAAAAACATTCAGTACTTC; CDR3: CASSLLAGGTKNIQYF
V: TRBV19; J: TRBJ2-2; size: NA; D: TRBD1; DNA: TGTGCCAGTAGTACCCGACAGGGTGAAGCCGGGGAGCTGTTTTTT; CDR3: CASSTRQGEAGELFF
V: TRBV21-1; J: TRBJ2-5; size: NA; D: NA; DNA: TGTGCCAGCAGCAAAGCGCTTTTGGGGACAAAGAAGGAAGAGACCCAGTACTTC; CDR3: CASSKALLGTKKEETQYF
V: TRBV7-2; J: TRBJ2-1; size: few; D: NA; DNA: TGTGCCAGCAGCTTAGTGCCCGACCTACAGGTAAATGAGCAGTTCTTC; CDR3: CASSLVPDLQVNEQFF
V: TRBV10-3; J: TRBJ2-3; size: NA; D: NA; DNA: TGTGCCGTCAGGGACTTTGCAGATACGCAGTATTTT; CDR3: CAVRDFADTQYF
V: TRBV9; J: TRBJ2-3; size: NA; D: NA; DNA: TGTGCCAGCAGCCAGTGGGGCGGAGATACGCAGTATTTT; CDR3: CASSQWGGDTQYF
V: TRBV18; J: TRBJ2-5; size: NA; D: TRBD1; DNA: TGTGCCAGCTCAACTAGGTCAGGACAGGGGCCTTACGGGCAGTACTTC; CDR3: CASSTRSGQGPYGQYF
V: TRBV20-1; J: TRBJ2-4; size: NA; D: NA; DNA: TGCAGTGCGGGTCAGGGCCATTATGGCAAAAACATTCAGTACTTC; CDR3: CSAGQGHYGKNIQYF
V: TRBV12-3/TRBV12-4; J: TRBJ2-2; size: NA; D: NA; DNA: TGTGCCAGCAGTTTTTACGGGCCCCAGGACGGGGAGCTGTTTTTT; CDR3: CASSFYGPQDGELFF